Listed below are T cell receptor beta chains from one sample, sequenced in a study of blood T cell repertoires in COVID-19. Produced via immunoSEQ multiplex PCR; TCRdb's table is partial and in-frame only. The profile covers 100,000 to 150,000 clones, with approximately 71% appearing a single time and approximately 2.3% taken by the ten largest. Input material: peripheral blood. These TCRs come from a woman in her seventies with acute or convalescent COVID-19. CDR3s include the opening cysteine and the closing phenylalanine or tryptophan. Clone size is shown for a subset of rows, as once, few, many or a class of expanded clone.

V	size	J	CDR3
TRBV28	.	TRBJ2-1	CASSNRGNNEQFF
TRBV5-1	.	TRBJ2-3	CASSKGGGPTDTQYF
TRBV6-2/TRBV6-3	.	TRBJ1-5	CASSPPYFGNQPQHF
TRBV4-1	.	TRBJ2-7	CASSQDPGLGYEQYF
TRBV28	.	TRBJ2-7	CASSFRQGHLYEQYF
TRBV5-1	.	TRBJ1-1	CASSASATGTGTEAFF
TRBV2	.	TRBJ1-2	CASSDRVLYGYTF
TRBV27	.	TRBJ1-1	CASSRSPGGRGEAFF
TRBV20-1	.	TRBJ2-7	CSALRQYEQYF
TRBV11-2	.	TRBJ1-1	CASSLGWQNTEAFF
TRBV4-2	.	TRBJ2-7	CASSQGQGAYEQYF
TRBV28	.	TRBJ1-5	CASSLFEGDQPQHF
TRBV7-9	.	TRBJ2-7	CASRATSGVFGEQYF
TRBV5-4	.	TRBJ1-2	CASSLRQGAGDGYTF
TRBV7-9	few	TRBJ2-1	CASSFHPSGRADNEQFF
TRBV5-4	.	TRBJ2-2	CASSWGRGYTGELFF
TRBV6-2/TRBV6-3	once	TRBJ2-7	CASSYSRGFEQYF
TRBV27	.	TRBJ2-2	CASASGRGDTGELFF
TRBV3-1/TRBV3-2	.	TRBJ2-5	CASSYSNQETQYF
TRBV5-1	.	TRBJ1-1	CASSYGTGEAEAFF
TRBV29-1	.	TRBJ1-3	CSVQFPGIGNTIYF
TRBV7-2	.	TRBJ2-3	CASSQGQGVNTQYF